This T cell receptor (beta chain) was identified during a study of T cells after posttransplantation cyclophosphamide. Study results and caveats: Skin or GI-infiltrating T cells shared few TRB sequences with blood. Later post-transplant blood repertoires were often dominated by donor CD8+ memory clones. TRB clonality was highly associated with recipient CMV seropositivity and reactivation.

In this sample, this clone turned up a few times. The target antigen is unknown. This related bone marrow graft donor gave peripheral blood on the day of marrow donation. CDR1 and CDR2 from the germline V gene are GTSNPN and SVGIG (reference sequence). Trimming removed 5 bases at V and 1 base at J, with 6 bases between. This CDR3 has 12 residues. Using immunoSEQ multiplex PCR, the repertoire was profiled, and TCRdb retains in-frame clones only, with some absent. The table lists 25,000 to 35,000 clones, with no singletons. The receptor comes from a woman in her twenties or thirties in good health and a related stem cell transplant donor. Sequencing used PBMCs. The chain combines TRBV30 with TRBJ1-5; D is unclear. Here the CDR3 DNA reads TGTGCCTGGGGGCCCAGCAATCAGCCCCAGCATTTT. It is translated as CAWGPSNQPQHF.